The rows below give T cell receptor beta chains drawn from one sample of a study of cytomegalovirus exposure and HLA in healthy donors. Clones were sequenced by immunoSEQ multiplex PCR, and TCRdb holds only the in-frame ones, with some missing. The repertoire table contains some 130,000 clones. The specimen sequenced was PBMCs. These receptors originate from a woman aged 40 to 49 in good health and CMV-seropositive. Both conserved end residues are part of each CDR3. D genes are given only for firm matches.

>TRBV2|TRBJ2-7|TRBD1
CASSELRDRGAEQYF
TGTGCCAGCAGTGAATTACGGGACAGGGGGGCCGAGCAGTACTTC
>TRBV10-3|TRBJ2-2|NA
CAISVAGDTGELFF
TGTGCCATCAGTGTGGCAGGGGACACCGGGGAGCTGTTTTTT
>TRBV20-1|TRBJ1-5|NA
CSALRLTQHF
TGCAGTGCTCTTAGATTGACCCAGCATTTT
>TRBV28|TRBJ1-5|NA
CASLSLPQPQHF
TGTGCCAGCCTGAGTTTGCCCCAGCCCCAGCATTTT
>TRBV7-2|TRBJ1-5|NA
CASSLFRGRNQPQHF
TGTGCCAGCAGCTTATTCAGGGGCCGCAATCAGCCCCAGCATTTT
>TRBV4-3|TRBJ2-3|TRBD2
CASSQDEGLAGVTDTQYF
TGCGCCAGCAGCCAAGATGAAGGGCTAGCGGGAGTTACAGATACGCAGTATTTT
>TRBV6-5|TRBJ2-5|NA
CASTPDGVQETQYF
TGTGCCAGCACTCCCGACGGGGTTCAAGAGACCCAGTACTTC
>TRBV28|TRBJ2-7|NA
CASSLFGEQYF
TGTGCCAGCAGTTTATTCGGCGAGCAGTACTTC
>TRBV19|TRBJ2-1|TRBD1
CASSVSGTEGYNEQFF
TGTGCCAGTAGTGTCTCCGGGACAGAAGGCTACAATGAGCAGTTCTTC
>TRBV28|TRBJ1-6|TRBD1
CASSRGQGDSPLHF
TGTGCCAGCAGTCGGGGACAGGGAGATTCACCCCTCCACTTT
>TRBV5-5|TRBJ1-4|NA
CASSLLGILNEKLFF
TGTGCCAGCAGCCTGTTGGGCATTTTGAATGAAAAACTGTTTTTT
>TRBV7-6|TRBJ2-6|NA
CASSLLRAGANVLTF
TGTGCCAGCAGCTTACTCAGGGCTGGGGCCAACGTCCTGACTTTC
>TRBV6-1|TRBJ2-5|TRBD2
CASSGNSGRAETQYF
TGTGCCAGCAGTGGTAATAGCGGGAGGGCAGAGACCCAGTACTTC
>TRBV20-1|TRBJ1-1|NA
CRAEREAFF
TGCAGGGCGGAACGGGAAGCTTTCTTT
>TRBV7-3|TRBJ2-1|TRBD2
CASSLSGRSYNEQFF
TGTGCCAGCAGCTTAAGCGGGAGGTCTTACAATGAGCAGTTCTTC
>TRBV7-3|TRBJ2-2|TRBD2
CASSPPGLESTGELFF
TGTGCCAGCAGCCCCCCGGGACTAGAGAGCACCGGGGAGCTGTTTTTT
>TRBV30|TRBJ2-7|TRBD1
CAWGPGTALGQYF
TGTGCCTGGGGACCCGGGACAGCCCTTGGGCAGTACTTC
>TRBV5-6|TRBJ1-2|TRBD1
CASSLGQGAFGYTF
TGTGCCAGCAGCTTGGGACAGGGGGCGTTTGGCTACACCTTC
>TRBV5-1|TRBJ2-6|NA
CASSLAGSGANVLTF
TGCGCCAGCAGCTTGGCGGGGTCCGGGGCCAACGTCCTGACTTTC
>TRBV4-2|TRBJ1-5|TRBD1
CASSQAGTGVNQPQHF
TGTGCCAGCAGCCAAGCCGGGACAGGTGTTAATCAGCCCCAGCATTTT
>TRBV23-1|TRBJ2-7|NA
CASRHLYSYPYEQYF
TGCGCCAGCAGGCATCTTTACAGTTATCCCTACGAGCAGTACTTC
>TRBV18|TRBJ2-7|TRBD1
CASSLLRSGEGTAGYEQYF
TGTGCCAGCTCACTCCTCCGGTCCGGCGAAGGGACAGCAGGCTACGAGCAGTACTTC